This T cell receptor beta chain is from a study of cytomegalovirus exposure and HLA in healthy donors. There are a few counts of this clone. Its antigen is as yet unknown. CDR1 and CDR2 from the germline V gene are SGHRS and YFSETQ. After removal of 0 bases from V and 11 bases from J, the junction contained 21 bases not matched to a gene. The CDR3 contains 18 residues. A multiplex PCR was run with 60 Vbeta primers and 13 Jbeta primers. TCRdb's copy holds only in-frame clones and misses some; the assay was immunoSEQ multiplex PCR. In the table there are approximately 100,000 clones, around 10% of which are singletons. Study findings and constraints: Overall, approximately 150 TCR beta chains were annotated as cytomegalovirus-associated.

This sequence was found in a man between 40 and 49 years old in good health and CMV-seropositive. V is TRBV5-1 and J is TRBJ1-1, with 8 bases matching TRBD1. Sequencing used PBMCs. The DNA for the CDR3 is TGCGCCAGCAGCTTGGGATACAGGGGGACCTCAAGTCCGTCGGAGGCTTTCTTT. This gives the protein CASSLGYRGTSSPSEAFF.